The T cell receptor beta chain under discussion was sequenced for a study of T-cell memory formation after mild COVID-19. Constant-segment primers and 5'RACE yielded cDNA libraries for TCR alpha and TCR beta, each carrying sample barcodes and UMIs. One entry per CDR3 protein results from TCRdb running MiXCR on the 5' RACE reads. The sample carries approximately 410,000 distinct CDR3 sequences, about a quarter recorded once. This clonotype was detected only a few times. Its antigen remains unidentified. General study results and limits: Confirmation was lacking for SARS-CoV-2 specificity of second-wave clones that peaked on day 37.

CDR3 length: 12 residues. Germline CDR1 MNHNY, CDR2 SVGAGI (reference sequence). Trimming pared 5 bases from V and 6 bases from J, leaving 10 bases between. The chain is built from TRBV6-6 and TRBJ1-1; maybe TRBD1 (6 bases). The sample taken for sequencing was PBMCs or a T cell subset sorted from them (not recorded which). The clonotype was recovered from an adult woman who had mild COVID-19 (a few samples of this study predate the infection). Cell type and time point are not known. CDR3 loop: CASSQGTPEAFF. In nucleotides, the CDR3 is TGTGCCAGCAGTCAAGGGACACCTGAAGCTTTCTTT.